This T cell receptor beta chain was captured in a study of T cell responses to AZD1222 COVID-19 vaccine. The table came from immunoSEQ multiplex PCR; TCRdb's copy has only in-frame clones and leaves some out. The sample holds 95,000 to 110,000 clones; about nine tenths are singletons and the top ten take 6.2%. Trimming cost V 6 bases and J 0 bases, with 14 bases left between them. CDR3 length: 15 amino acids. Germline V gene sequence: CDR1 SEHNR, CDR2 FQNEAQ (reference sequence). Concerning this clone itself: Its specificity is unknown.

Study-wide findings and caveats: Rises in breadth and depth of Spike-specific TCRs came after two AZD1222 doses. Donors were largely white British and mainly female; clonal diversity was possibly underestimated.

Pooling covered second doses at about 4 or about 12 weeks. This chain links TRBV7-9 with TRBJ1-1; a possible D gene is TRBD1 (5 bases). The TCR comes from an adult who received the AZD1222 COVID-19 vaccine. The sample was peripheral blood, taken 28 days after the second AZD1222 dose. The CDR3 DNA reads TGTGCCAGCAGTGGGGCTGTGGCCATGAACACTGAAGCTTTCTTT. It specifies CASSGAVAMNTEAFF.